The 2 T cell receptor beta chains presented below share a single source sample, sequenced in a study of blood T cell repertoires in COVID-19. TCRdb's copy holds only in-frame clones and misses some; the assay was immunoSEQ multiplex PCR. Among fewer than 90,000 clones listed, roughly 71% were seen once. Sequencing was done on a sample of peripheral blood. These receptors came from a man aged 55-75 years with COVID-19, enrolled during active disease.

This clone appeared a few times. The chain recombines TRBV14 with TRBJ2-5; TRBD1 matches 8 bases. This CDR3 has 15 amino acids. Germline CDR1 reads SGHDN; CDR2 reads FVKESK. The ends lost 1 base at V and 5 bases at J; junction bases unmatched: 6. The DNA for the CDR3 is TGTGCCAGCAGCCAAGCCTCAGGGGGCTGGGAGACCCAGTACTTC. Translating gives CASSQASGGWETQYF.

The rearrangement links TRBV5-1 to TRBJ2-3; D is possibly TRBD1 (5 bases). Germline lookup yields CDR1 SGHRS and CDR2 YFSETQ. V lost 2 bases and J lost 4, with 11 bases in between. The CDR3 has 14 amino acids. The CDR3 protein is CASSLLQGSDTQYF. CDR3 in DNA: TGCGCCAGCAGCTTACTCCAGGGATCAGATACGCAGTATTTT.